The rows below give T cell receptor beta chains drawn from one sample of a study of shared clonotypes between healthy human individuals. The protocol was immunoSEQ multiplex PCR, while the TCRdb copy is restricted to in-frame clones and leaves out a portion. In the table there are about 600,000 clones, around three quarters of which are singletons. The sequenced sample consisted of PBMCs. The receptors were gathered from a woman aged 40 to 50 in good health. Some clones in this sample may be carry-over from other donors' samples. CDR3s include the opening cysteine and the closing phenylalanine or tryptophan. The D gene is left open where the match is weak. Expanded clones get a size class; other rows say once, few or many, or leave the size out.

size | J | V | D | DNA | CDR3
. | TRBJ2-7 | TRBV7-3 | . | TGTGCCAGCAGCTTTACCAGGGGAGACGAGCAGTACTTC | CASSFTRGDEQYF
many | TRBJ1-6 | TRBV7-9 | TRBD1 | TGTGCCAGCAGCTGGGACAGGGATTCACCCCTCCACTTT | CASSWDRDSPLHF
. | TRBJ2-2 | TRBV4-3 | . | TGCGCCAGCAGCCAAATAGAATGGACAGGAGGGGAACTGTTTTTT | CASSQIEWTGGELFF
. | TRBJ2-3 | TRBV28 | . | TGTGCCAGCAGTTGGATTTCTCGTTCAGATACGCAGTATTTT | CASSWISRSDTQYF
. | TRBJ2-3 | TRBV6-4 | . | TGTGCCAGCAGTGACTCCAGCCTTCCTTCAGATACGCAGTATTTT | CASSDSSLPSDTQYF
once | TRBJ2-5 | TRBV28 | . | TGTGCCAGCAGTCCCCCCGGACTGCAAGAGACCCAGTACTTC | CASSPPGLQETQYF
. | TRBJ2-5 | TRBV10-3 | TRBD2 | TGTGCCATCACGGCTAGCGGGAGTCAGACCCAGTACTTC | CAITASGSQTQYF
. | TRBJ1-5 | TRBV5-1 | TRBD1 | TGCGCCAGCAGCCTTGGGACAGGACGGGATCAGCCCCAGCATTTT | CASSLGTGRDQPQHF
. | TRBJ2-3 | TRBV5-1 | TRBD2 | TGCGCCAGCAGCTTGATGGGGGCGACTAGCGCAGATACGCAGTATTTT | CASSLMGATSADTQYF
. | TRBJ2-1 | TRBV7-2 | TRBD1 | TGTGCCAGCAGCTTGAACAGGGGAGATGAGCAGTTCTTC | CASSLNRGDEQFF
. | TRBJ2-3 | TRBV6-1 | . | TGTGCCAGCAGTGAAGGGGGGAGCCGGGGCACAGATACGCAGTATTTT | CASSEGGSRGTDTQYF
. | TRBJ1-1 | TRBV7-8 | . | TGTGCCAGCAGCTTACGAGGGAACACTGAAGCTTTCTTT | CASSLRGNTEAFF
. | TRBJ2-5 | TRBV7-8 | . | TGTGCCAGCAGCTTAAATTTATGGGGCCCCCAAGAGACCCAGTACTTC | CASSLNLWGPQETQYF
. | TRBJ2-7 | TRBV28 | TRBD2 | TGTGCCAGTGCTCCTGGGGGGGGCTACGAGCAGTACTTC | CASAPGGGYEQYF
. | TRBJ2-7 | TRBV28 | TRBD1 | TGTGCCAGCAGTTCCCCGGGACAGGCGAGCTCCTACGAGCAGTACTTC | CASSSPGQASSYEQYF
few | TRBJ2-5 | TRBV4-2 | TRBD2 | TGTGCCAGCAGCCAAGTAGGAGGCAGCGGGGAAGAGACCCAGTACTTC | CASSQVGGSGEETQYF
once | TRBJ2-1 | TRBV5-1 | . | TGCGCCAGCAGCTTGGACAGCTCCTACAATGAGCAGTTCTTC | CASSLDSSYNEQFF
. | TRBJ2-7 | TRBV7-8 | TRBD1 | TGTGCCAGCAGCGCGACAGGGTTCACCTACGAGCAGTACTTC | CASSATGFTYEQYF
. | TRBJ2-7 | TRBV11-1 | TRBD1 | TGTGCCAGCAGCTTAGGCAGGGGGAGCTCCTACGAGCAGTACTTC | CASSLGRGSSYEQYF
. | TRBJ2-7 | TRBV5-1 | . | TGCGCCAGCAGCTTGGATGGTAGCGGACCCTACGAGCAGTACTTC | CASSLDGSGPYEQYF
. | TRBJ2-1 | TRBV7-3 | TRBD1 | TGTGCCAGCAGCTCCTACAGGGGGCCCTACAATGAGCAGTTCTTC | CASSSYRGPYNEQFF
few | TRBJ2-7 | TRBV10-2 | TRBD2 | TGCGCCAGCAGTGAGCATCAACCGGGACTAGCGGGAGTCTACGAGCAGTACTTC | CASSEHQPGLAGVYEQYF
once | TRBJ1-5 | TRBV19 | . | TGTGCCAGTACCCCCGGCAGGTTGGGCAATCAGCCCCAGCATTTT | CASTPGRLGNQPQHF
few | TRBJ1-2 | TRBV7-9 | . | TGTGCCAGCAGCTTGAGGGGCTATGGCTACACCTTC | CASSLRGYGYTF
. | TRBJ2-1 | TRBV2 | . | TGTGCCAGCAGCAACCATAGACAGTATTACTACAATGAGCAGTTCTTC | CASSNHRQYYYNEQFF
many | TRBJ1-1 | TRBV7-9 | . | TGTGCCAGCAGCTCAACGGACAGGAACACTGAAGCTTTCTTT | CASSSTDRNTEAFF
. | TRBJ1-4 | TRBV4-1 | . | TGCGCCAGCAGCCACCACAGGACGGGGGGGGGTGAAAAACTGTTTTTT | CASSHHRTGGGEKLFF
once | TRBJ2-1 | TRBV19 | TRBD2 | TGTGCCAGTAGTCTGGGACTAGCGACCTACAATGAGCAGTTCTTC | CASSLGLATYNEQFF
. | TRBJ2-1 | TRBV27 | . | TGTGCCAGCAGCTCTCCCCTGGAAGCTAATGAGCAGTTCTTC | CASSSPLEANEQFF
. | TRBJ2-7 | TRBV9 | TRBD2 | TGTGCCAGCAGCTTCCGGACTAGCGACTACGAGCAGTACTTC | CASSFRTSDYEQYF
. | TRBJ1-1 | TRBV5-6 | . | TGTGCCAGCAGCCCGAGTGGGAAGAATTGGCCTTTCTTT | CASSPSGKNWPFF
. | TRBJ2-7 | TRBV28 | . | TGTGCCAGCAGTTCCCGGACGACGTACGAGCAGTACTTC | CASSSRTTYEQYF
once | TRBJ2-7 | TRBV18 | TRBD1 | TGTGCCAGCTCGGCCGGGACAGGGGTTCGCTCCTACGAGCAGTACTTC | CASSAGTGVRSYEQYF
. | TRBJ2-3 | TRBV5-4 | . | TGTGCCAGCACCCGACTGTTCACAGATACGCAGTATTTT | CASTRLFTDTQYF
. | TRBJ2-7 | TRBV7-3 | TRBD1 | TGTGCCAGCAGCGAATTTCTCGGGACAGGGAACTACGAGCAGTACTTC | CASSEFLGTGNYEQYF
. | TRBJ2-7 | TRBV28 | . | TGTGCCAGCACCGACGTGGCGGCAGATGCGGCCGAGCAGTACTTC | CASTDVAADAAEQYF
. | TRBJ1-2 | TRBV20-1 | . | TGCACCCTGGGCAGTGACTATGGCTACACCTTC | CTLGSDYGYTF
. | TRBJ2-7 | TRBV5-1 | . | TGCGCCAGCAGCTTGCAGCCGAGCTCCTACGAGCAGTACTTC | CASSLQPSSYEQYF
. | TRBJ2-7 | TRBV27 | . | TGTGCCAGCAGTTTATACGAGCAGTACTTC | CASSLYEQYF
. | TRBJ1-3 | TRBV5-1 | TRBD1 | TGCGCCAGCAGCCAAGGGACAGTTGCCGGAAACACCATATATTTT | CASSQGTVAGNTIYF
once | TRBJ2-1 | TRBV14 | TRBD1 | TGTGCCAGCAGCCCTTCAGGGGGATTTGCCTACAATGAGCAGTTCTTC | CASSPSGGFAYNEQFF
. | TRBJ2-1 | TRBV29-1 | . | TGCAGCGCCGCAGGTGACTACTACAATGAGCAGTTCTTC | CSAAGDYYNEQFF